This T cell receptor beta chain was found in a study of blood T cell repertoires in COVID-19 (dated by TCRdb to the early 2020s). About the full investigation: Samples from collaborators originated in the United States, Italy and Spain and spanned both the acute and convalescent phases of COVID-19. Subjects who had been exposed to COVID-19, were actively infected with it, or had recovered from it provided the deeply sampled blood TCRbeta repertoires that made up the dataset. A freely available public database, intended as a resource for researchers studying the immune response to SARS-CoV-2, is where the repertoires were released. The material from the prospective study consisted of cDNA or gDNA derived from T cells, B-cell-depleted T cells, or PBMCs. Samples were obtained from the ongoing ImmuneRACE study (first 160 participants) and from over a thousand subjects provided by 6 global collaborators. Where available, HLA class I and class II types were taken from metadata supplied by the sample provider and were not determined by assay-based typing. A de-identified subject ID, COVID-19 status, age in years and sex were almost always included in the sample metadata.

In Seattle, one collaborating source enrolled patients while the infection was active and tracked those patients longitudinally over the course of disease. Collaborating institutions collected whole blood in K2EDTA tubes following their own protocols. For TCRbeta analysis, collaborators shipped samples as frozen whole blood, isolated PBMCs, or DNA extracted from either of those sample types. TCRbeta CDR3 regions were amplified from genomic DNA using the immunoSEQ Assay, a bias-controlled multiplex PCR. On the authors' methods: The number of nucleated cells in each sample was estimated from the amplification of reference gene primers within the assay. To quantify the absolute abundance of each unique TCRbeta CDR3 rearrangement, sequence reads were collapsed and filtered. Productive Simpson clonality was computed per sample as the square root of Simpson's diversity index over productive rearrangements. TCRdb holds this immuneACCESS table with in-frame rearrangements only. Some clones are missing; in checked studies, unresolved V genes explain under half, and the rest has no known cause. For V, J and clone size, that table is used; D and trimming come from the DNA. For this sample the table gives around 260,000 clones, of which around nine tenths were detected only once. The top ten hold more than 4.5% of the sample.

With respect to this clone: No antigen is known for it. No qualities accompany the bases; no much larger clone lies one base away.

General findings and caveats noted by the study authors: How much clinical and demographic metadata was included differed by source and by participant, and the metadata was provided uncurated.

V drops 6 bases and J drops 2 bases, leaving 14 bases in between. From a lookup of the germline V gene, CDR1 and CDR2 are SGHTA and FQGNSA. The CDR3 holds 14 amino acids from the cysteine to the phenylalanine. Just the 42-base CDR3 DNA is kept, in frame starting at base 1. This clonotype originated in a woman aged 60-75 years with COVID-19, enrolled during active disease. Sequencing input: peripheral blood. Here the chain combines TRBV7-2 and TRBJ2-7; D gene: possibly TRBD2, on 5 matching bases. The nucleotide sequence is TGTGCCAGCAGTTCATCCGGGATCGCCTACGAGCAGTACTTC. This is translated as CASSSSGIAYEQYF.